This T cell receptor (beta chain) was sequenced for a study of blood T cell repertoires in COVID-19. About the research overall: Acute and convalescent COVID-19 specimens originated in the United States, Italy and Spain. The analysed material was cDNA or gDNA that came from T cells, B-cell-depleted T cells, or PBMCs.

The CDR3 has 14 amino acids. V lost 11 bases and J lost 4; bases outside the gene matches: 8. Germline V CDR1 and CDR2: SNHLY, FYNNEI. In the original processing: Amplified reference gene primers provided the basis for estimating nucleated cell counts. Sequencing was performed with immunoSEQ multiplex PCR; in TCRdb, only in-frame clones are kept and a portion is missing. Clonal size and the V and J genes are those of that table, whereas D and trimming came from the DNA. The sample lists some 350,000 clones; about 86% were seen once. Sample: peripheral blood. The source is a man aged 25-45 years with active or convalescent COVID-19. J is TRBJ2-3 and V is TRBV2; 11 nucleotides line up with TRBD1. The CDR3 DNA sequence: TGTGCCTCCTCCGGGACAGGGGGTGCAGATACGCAGTATTTT. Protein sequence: CASSGTGGADTQYF.